This T cell receptor beta chain was observed in a study of CD8+CD57+ T cells in acquired aplastic anemia. All patients picked for sequencing had shown, by flow cytometry, an expansion of CD8+CD57+ cells. Patients had undergone no therapy by the time their blood was sampled. According to the study, genomic DNA was the template for TCR beta VDJ and CDR3 profiling. In TCRdb, the reads were re-called with MiXCR into one record per CDR3 protein. The sample lists 150,000 to 200,000 distinct CDR3 sequences, 48% seen once, with under 2% in the top ten. Findings and limits, study-wide: CD8+ Simpson's diversity showed no significant patient-control difference.

This CDR3 has 17 amino acids. Trimming at V came to 4 bases and at J to 5 bases, leaving 15 bases not matched to a gene. Per germline, CDR1 LGHDT and CDR2 YNNKEL (reference sequence). As concerns this clonotype: Its cognate antigen is unknown.

The receptor was isolated from a human donor with aplastic anemia. The V gene is TRBV3-1, the J gene TRBJ2-5; 8 nucleotides agree with TRBD2. Source material: sorted CD4+, CD8+, or CD8+CD57+ T cells (not recorded which) from PBMCs. The CDR3 DNA is TGTGCCAGCAGCCCCCGGGGGGGGAAATACAATTCGGAGACCCAGTACTTC. It specifies CASSPRGGKYNSETQYF.